This T cell receptor (beta chain) was obtained from a study of T-cell memory formation after mild COVID-19. Study-level background: Largely donor-specific sequence clusters came from two donors.

This clonotype was counted a few times. Its antigen remains unidentified. 5'RACE primed from the constant segment yielded TCR alpha and TCR beta cDNA libraries bearing sample barcodes and UMIs. Each CDR3 protein is one row after TCRdb ran MiXCR on the 5' RACE reads. The sample contains about 560,000 distinct CDR3 sequences, less than 25% of which appear only once. Germline CDR1 and CDR2: SGHTA and FQGTGA. CDR3 length: 16 amino acids. Germline trimming cut 5 bases from V and 6 bases from J; bases unmatched to any gene: 9. Study-wide findings and caveats: Whether day 37 second-wave clones are SARS-CoV-2-specific was not confirmed. Contracting CD4+ clones sat mainly in CM and EM; CD8+ in EMRA.

Sequenced input: PBMCs or a T cell subset sorted from them (not recorded which). This chain joins TRBV7-3 and TRBJ2-2, with 10 bases that match TRBD2. The source is an adult woman who had mild COVID-19 (a few samples of this study predate the infection). Cell type and time point are not known. The CDR3 reads CASSPTSGIHPGELFF. The CDR3 bases are TGTGCCAGCAGCCCAACTAGCGGGATCCATCCCGGGGAGCTGTTTTTT.